This TCR beta chain was sequenced for a study of T cell clones after liver transplantation. Study in general: Graft-donor-reactive sequences were compared with third-party-reactive TCRbeta sequences from pre-transplant mixed lymphocyte reactions. Three of the eight recipients were HCV-positive; the rest had non-autoimmune, non-viral transplant indications. Draws occurred before transplant, before withdrawal, and after complete or failed withdrawal.

Using immunoSEQ multiplex PCR, the repertoire was profiled, and TCRdb retains in-frame clones only, with some absent. This sample carries 77,000 or so clones, roughly 80% of them seen once, and the ten largest clones take approximately 0.77%. Looked up from germline, CDR1 is LNHDA and CDR2 is SQIVND (reference sequence). The CDR3 runs 15 residues. V shed 7 bases and J shed 7 bases, with 20 bases lying between them. This material consisted of CD4+ T cells from blood, taken 12 months after liver transplant. This receptor was identified in a human patient who received a liver transplant. T cells may partly derive from the graft donor. The chain is built from TRBV19 and TRBJ1-5; no clear D gene. CDR3 protein: CASIEARGSGQPQHF. The CDR3 DNA follows: TGTGCCAGTATCGAGGCGAGAGGGTCGGGCCAGCCCCAGCATTTT.